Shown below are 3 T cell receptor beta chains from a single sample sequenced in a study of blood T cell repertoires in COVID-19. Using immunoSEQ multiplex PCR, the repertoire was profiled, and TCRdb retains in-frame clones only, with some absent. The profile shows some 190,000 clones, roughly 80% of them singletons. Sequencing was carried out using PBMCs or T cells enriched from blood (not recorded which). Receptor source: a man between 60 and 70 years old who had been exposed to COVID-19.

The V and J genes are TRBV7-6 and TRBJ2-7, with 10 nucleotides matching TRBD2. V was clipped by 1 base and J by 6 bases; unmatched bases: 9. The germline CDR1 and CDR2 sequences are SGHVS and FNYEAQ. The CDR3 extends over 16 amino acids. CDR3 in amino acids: CASSLGSPSGSGEQYF. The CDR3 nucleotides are TGTGCCAGCAGCTTAGGGTCCCCTAGCGGGAGTGGCGAGCAGTACTTC.

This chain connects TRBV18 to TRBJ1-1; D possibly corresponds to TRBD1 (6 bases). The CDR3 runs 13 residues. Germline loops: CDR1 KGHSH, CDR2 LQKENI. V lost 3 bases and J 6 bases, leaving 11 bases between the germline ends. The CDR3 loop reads CASSPQGRAEAFF. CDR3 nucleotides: TGTGCCAGCTCACCCCAGGGGAGAGCTGAAGCTTTCTTT.

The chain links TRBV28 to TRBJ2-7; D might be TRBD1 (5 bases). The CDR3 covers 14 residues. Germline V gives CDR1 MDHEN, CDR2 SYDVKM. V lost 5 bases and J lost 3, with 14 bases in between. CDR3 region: CASSPPLGDYEQYF. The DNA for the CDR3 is TGTGCCAGCAGTCCCCCGTTAGGGGACTACGAGCAGTACTTC.